This paragraph reports one T cell receptor (beta chain). It has no known antigen specificity. The input lacks base qualities; no much larger clone sits a single base away. Using the immunoSEQ two-step, bias-controlled multiplex PCR assay, TRB CDR3 regions were amplified from genomic DNA. An Illumina NextSeq 500 was used to sequence the CDR3 libraries. Processing in the source paper ran as follows. The immunoSEQ Analyzer platform was used for the initial alignment and bioinformatics, which included bias normalization against synthetic CDR3 analogs. V, D and J genes were annotated according to IMGT database definitions. For further TRBV analyses, VDJtools version 1.1.10 and the R package tcR version 2.2.1.11 were used with default settings. GLIPH analysis was performed with version 1.0 using default settings. In CDR3 sequences with at least 5 reads, significant changes in clonotype frequency were tested by a 2-sided binomial test with Benjamini-Hochberg correction (alpha = 0.01). The source is immuneACCESS, and TCRdb retained only in-frame sequences with V and J called. Part of the clones is not carried over; for the studies checked, unresolved V genes explain less than half of this, and the remainder is unexplained. V and J calls and clone size come straight from that table; D and trimming were deduced from the DNA. The table for this sample lists about 18,000 clones; about 85% of them were counted only once. The ten largest clonotypes hold around a third of the sample.

Counted from cysteine to phenylalanine, this CDR3 has 13 amino acids. Only the CDR3 part of the read is kept: 39 bases, read in frame from the first base. V was cut back by 6 bases and J by 5 bases, leaving a gap of 14 bases between them. The germline V gene specifies MNHNS as CDR1 and SASEGT as CDR2. The time point label, read with the paper, signifies: 20-29 weeks after completion of therapy. The patients had received solid-organ transplants and had drug-resistant/recurrent cytomegalovirus. Roughly 10 of the trial participants were picked for repertoire analysis depending on whether post-therapy peripheral blood mononuclear cells were available. A BD FACSAria III was used to sort viable CD3+CD8+CD4- lymphocytes from PBMCs. The Qiagen DNeasy Kit was used to extract genomic DNA from the sorted cells. The data belong to a study of T cell therapy after organ transplantation (dated by TCRdb to about 2019). As for the study more broadly: Autologous CMV-specific T cells, expanded in vitro for 2 to 3 weeks with a peptide pool of 30 HLA class I and II CMV epitopes, were used as therapy products. The median number of CMV-specific T cells given to patients was 1.92 x 10^8, delivered over 2 to 6 intravenous infusions. Blood samples for the long-term post-therapy time point were taken 20 to 29 weeks after therapy ended. Of the ten or so patients, only 7 or 8 had long-term post-therapy samples available. Up to 6 T cell doses were administered to patients every 2 weeks, and patients were monitored for about 30 weeks after therapy was completed. About 80% of the ten patients were classed as clinical responders and two as nonresponders. This study was a follow-up analysis of the TRBV repertoire from an open-label phase I trial that tested autologous CMV-specific adoptive T cell therapy in people who had received solid-organ transplants.

Beyond this particular receptor, the publication reports: Reconstitution after therapy appeared to include not only transferred clonotypes but also endogenous clonotypes that had not been detected in the therapy products. Reduced sample coverage from poor CD8+ T cell yield may be reflected in the few expansions detected in nonresponders. The small cohort prevented assessing confounders such as concurrent antirejection and antiviral medications. Before therapy, nonresponders had marked clonal expansions, and their repertoires changed minimally after therapy. Fold change in CD8 clonality after therapy was inversely correlated with pretherapy clonality, suggesting that less biased repertoires were more receptive to remodeling.

This specimen consisted of CD8+ T cells from blood, obtained after autologous CMV-specific T cell therapy. This sequence uses TRBV6-1 and TRBJ2-7; the D gene is perhaps TRBD2, on 6 matching bases. The sequence derives from a human patient who had received a solid organ transplant and had CMV disease. Some T cells seen after a transplant may have their origin in the graft donor. CDR3 loop: CASSVTRTDEQYF. The DNA reads TGTGCCAGCAGCGTGACTAGGACGGACGAGCAGTACTTC.